Described below is a single T cell receptor (beta chain) sequence and its context. Its target is unknown. The data derive from a study of shared clonotypes between healthy human individuals. Notes on the study in general: Clonotypes shared by all four sorted-subset donors had higher generation probabilities than non-shared clonotypes. As a rule, naive subsets had a larger estimated richness than memory subsets.

V dropped 6 bases and J dropped 6; count of bases not matched to a gene: 3. In germline, CDR1 is MNHEY, CDR2 SVGAGI. CDR3 size: 12 residues. Libraries were prepared by immunoSEQ multiplex PCR; TCRdb keeps only in-frame clonotypes and omits some of them. There are some 900,000 clones in the sample; 76% occur only once, and about 1.5% lies in the top ten. The chain employs TRBV6-5 and TRBJ2-7; 9 positions agree with TRBD1. The source of this sequence is a man aged 18 to 30 in good health. Specimen: memory CD4+ T cells sorted from blood. Subset defined: CD45RA-negative fraction. The CDR3 DNA sequence: TGTGCCAGCAGGGGACAGGGATTCGAGCAGTACTTC. It is translated as CASRGQGFEQYF.